Given below is one T cell receptor (beta chain) in context. Its antigen is undetermined. The PCR used 60 Vbeta and 13 Jbeta primers. TCRdb keeps only in-frame clones here, not all; method: immunoSEQ multiplex PCR. The sample yields 200,000 to 250,000 clones, about 86% seen once. V was shortened by 2 bases and J by 2 bases, with 13 bases between the two germline ends. The CDR3 covers 15 residues. CDR1 and CDR2 from the germline V gene are KGHSH and LQKENI. The data were taken from a study of cytomegalovirus exposure and HLA in healthy donors. Study-wide points: The authors excluded some V segments, including TRBV6-2 and TRBV6-3, as indistinguishable. TCR beta chain V- and J-gene trimming was linked, in a later analysis, to a missense variant in DCLRE1C.

V is TRBV18 and J is TRBJ2-7, with D tentatively TRBD2 (6 bases). The sequence came from a woman between 55 and 75 years old in good health and CMV-seropositive. The sample taken for sequencing was PBMCs. This chain's CDR3 is CASSPSGDLTYEQYF. The CDR3 DNA is TGTGCCAGCTCACCATCGGGGGATCTGACCTACGAGCAGTACTTC.